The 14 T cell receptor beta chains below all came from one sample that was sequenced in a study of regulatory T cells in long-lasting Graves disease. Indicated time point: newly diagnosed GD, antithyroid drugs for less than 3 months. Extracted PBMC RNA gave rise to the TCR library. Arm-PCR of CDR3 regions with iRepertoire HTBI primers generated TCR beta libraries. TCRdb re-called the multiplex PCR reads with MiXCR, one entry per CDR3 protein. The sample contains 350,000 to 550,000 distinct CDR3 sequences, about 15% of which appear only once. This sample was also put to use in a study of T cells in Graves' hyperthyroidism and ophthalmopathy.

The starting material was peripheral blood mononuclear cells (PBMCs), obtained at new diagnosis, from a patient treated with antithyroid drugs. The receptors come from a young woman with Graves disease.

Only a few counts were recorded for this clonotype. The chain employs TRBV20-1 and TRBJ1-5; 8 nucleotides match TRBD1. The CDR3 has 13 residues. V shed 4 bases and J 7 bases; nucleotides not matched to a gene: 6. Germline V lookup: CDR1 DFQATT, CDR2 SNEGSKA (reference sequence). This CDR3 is CSATGQGWQPQHF. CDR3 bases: TGCAGTGCTACTGGACAGGGTTGGCAGCCCCAGCATTTT.

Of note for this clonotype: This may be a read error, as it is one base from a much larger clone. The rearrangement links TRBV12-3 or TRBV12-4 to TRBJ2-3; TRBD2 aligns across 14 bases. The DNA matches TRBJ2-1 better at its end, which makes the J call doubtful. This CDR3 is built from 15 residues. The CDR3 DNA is TGTGCCAGCAGTATCGGGACTAGCGGGAGATCCGAGCAGTTCTTC. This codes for CASSIGTSGRSEQFF.

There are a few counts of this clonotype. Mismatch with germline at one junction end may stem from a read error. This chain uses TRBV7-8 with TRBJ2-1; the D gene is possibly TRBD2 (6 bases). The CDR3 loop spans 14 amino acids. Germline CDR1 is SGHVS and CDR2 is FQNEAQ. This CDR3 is CASTTSFGYSEQFF. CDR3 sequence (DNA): TGTGCCAGCACGACTAGTTTCGGGTACAGTGAGCAGTTCTTC.

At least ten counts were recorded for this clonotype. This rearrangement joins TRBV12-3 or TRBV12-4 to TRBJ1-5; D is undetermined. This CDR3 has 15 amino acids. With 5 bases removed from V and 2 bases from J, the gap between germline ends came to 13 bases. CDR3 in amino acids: CASSPSGVGNQPQHF. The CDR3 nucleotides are TGTGCCAGCAGTCCCAGCGGGGTGGGCAATCAGCCCCAGCATTTT.

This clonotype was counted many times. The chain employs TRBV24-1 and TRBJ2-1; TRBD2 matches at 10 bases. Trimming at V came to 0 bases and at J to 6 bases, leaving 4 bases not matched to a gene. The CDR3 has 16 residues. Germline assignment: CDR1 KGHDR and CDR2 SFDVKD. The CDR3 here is CATSDLQREGSNEQFF. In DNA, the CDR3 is TGTGCCACCAGTGATTTGCAGCGGGAGGGTAGCAATGAGCAGTTCTTC.

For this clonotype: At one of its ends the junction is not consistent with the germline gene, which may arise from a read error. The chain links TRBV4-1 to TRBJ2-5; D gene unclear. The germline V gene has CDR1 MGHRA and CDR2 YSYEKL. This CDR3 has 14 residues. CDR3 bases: TGCGCCAGCAGCCAGTGGCGGACGCAAGGGACCCAGTACTTC. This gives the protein CASSQWRTQGTQYF.

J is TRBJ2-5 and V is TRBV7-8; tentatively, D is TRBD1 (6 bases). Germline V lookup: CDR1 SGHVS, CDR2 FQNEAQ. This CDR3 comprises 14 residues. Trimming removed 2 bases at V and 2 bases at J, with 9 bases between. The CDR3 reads CASSLQGRQETQYF. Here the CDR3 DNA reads TGTGCCAGCAGCTTACAGGGGCGGCAAGAGACCCAGTACTTC.

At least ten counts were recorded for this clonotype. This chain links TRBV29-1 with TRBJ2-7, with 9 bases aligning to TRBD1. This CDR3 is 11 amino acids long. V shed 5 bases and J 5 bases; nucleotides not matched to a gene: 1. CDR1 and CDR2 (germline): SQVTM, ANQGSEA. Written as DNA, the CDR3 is TGCAGCGTTACAGGGGGCAACGAGCAGTACTTC. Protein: CSVTGGNEQYF.

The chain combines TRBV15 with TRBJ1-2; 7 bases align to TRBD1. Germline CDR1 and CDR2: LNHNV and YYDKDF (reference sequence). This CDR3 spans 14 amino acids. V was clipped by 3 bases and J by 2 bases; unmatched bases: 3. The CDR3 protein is CATSSDRDNYGYTF. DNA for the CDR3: TGTGCCACCAGCAGCGACAGGGACAACTATGGCTACACCTTC.

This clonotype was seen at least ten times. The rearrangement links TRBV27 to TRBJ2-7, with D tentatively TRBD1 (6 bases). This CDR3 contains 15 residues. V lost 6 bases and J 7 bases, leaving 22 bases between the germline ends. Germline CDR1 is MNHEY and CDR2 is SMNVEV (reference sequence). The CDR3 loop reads CASSSYATGSREQYF. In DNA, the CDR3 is TGTGCCAGCAGCTCCTACGCGACAGGTTCGCGGGAGCAGTACTTC.

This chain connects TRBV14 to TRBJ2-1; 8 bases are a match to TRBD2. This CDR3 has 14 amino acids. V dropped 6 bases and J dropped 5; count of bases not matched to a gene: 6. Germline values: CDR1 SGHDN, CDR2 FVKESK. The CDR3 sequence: CASRPGTRDNEQFF. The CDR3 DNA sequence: TGTGCCAGCAGGCCCGGGACTAGAGACAATGAGCAGTTCTTC.

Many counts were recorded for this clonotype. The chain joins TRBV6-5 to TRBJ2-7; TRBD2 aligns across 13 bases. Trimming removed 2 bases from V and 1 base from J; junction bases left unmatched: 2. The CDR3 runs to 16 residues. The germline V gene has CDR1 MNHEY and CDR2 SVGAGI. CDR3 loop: CASSYPGLAGSYEQYF. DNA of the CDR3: TGTGCCAGCAGTTACCCGGGACTAGCGGGATCCTACGAGCAGTACTTC.

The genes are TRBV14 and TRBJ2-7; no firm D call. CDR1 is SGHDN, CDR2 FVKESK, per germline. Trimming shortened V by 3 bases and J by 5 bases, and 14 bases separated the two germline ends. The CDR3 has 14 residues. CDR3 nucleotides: TGTGCCAGCAGCCATCTTCGGACCGATGACGAGCAGTACTTC. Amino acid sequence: CASSHLRTDDEQYF.

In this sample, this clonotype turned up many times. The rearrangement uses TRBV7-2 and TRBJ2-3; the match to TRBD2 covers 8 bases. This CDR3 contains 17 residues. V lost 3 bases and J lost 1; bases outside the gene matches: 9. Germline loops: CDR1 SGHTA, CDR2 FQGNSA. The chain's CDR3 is CASSFPPGGYGTDTQYF. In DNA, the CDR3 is TGTGCCAGCAGCTTCCCCCCGGGGGGGTACGGCACAGATACGCAGTATTTT.